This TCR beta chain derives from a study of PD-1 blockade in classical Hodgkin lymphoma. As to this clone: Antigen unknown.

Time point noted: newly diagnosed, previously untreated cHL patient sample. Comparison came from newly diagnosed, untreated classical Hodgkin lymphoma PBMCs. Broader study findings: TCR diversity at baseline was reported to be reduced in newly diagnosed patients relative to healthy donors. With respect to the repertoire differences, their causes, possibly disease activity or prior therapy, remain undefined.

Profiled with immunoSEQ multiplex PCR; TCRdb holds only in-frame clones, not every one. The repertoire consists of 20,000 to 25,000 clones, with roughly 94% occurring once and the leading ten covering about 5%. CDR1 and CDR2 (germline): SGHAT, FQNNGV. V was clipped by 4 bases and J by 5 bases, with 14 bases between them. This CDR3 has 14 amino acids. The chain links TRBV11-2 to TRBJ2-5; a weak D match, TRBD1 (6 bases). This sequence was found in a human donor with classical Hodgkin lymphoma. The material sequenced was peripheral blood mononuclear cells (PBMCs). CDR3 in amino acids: CASSSTGSRETQYF. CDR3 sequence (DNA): TGTGCCAGCAGCTCCACAGGGTCCAGGGAGACCCAGTACTTC.